Listed below are T cell receptor beta chains from one sample, sequenced in a study of CD8+CD57+ T cells in acquired aplastic anemia. TCRdb independently ran MiXCR on the reads; one entry per CDR3 protein. The sample lists around 230,000 distinct CDR3 sequences, 61% occurring once. The sample consisted of sorted CD4+, CD8+, or CD8+CD57+ T cells (not recorded which) from PBMCs. Every receptor here comes from a human donor in good health. CDR3s include the opening cysteine and the closing phenylalanine or tryptophan. D genes are given only for firm matches. The listing skips clone size in some rows; elsewhere it reads once, few, many or a size class.

CDR3 DNA	CDR3 protein	D gene	CDR3 length	clone size	V gene	J gene
TGCAGTGCTAGGACAGGGACAAATTCACCCCTCCACTTT	CSARTGTNSPLHF	TRBD1	13	-	TRBV20-1	TRBJ1-6
TGTGCCAGCAGCTCAACAGGGGGCGCCGAGCAGTACTTC	CASSSTGGAEQYF	TRBD1	13	many	TRBV11-2	TRBJ2-7
TGTGCCAGCAGCGGCAACCGGGAAGGGTCCTACGAGCAGTACTTC	CASSGNREGSYEQYF	-	15	-	TRBV9	TRBJ2-7
TGTGCCAGCAGCAGCGCGGACAGGTCTTCTAGAGGCTACACCTTC	CASSSADRSSRGYTF	TRBD1	15	-	TRBV7-2	TRBJ1-2
TGCAGCGTTGGTTCGGGCAGCTCCTACAATGAGCAGTTCTTC	CSVGSGSSYNEQFF	-	14	-	TRBV29-1	TRBJ2-1
TGTGCCAGCAGTTACGGGACAGATTACGAGCAGTACTTC	CASSYGTDYEQYF	TRBD1	13	-	TRBV6-5	TRBJ2-7
TGTGCCAGCAGCTTAGCCTCTGACAGGGCCGGCTATGGCTACACCTTC	CASSLASDRAGYGYTF	TRBD1	16	-	TRBV7-2	TRBJ1-2
TGTGCCAGCAGCCAAGAACTAGCGGGCTACACCTTC	CASSQELAGYTF	-	12	-	TRBV9	TRBJ1-2
TGCAGTGCTAGCTTGGGGGGGCCGGGGAATGAGCAGTTCTTC	CSASLGGPGNEQFF	-	14	few	TRBV20-1	TRBJ2-1
TGTGCCAGCAGCTTATCCGGTCAGTCGGGTGAGCAGTTCTTC	CASSLSGQSGEQFF	-	14	-	TRBV7-9	TRBJ2-1
TGTGCCACCAGTGAAACAGGGGGTTCCTACGAGCAGTACTTC	CATSETGGSYEQYF	TRBD1	14	-	TRBV24-1	TRBJ2-7
TGTGCCAGCAGCGACGGGAGCTCCTACAATGAGCAGTTCTTC	CASSDGSSYNEQFF	-	14	-	TRBV2	TRBJ2-1
TGTGCCAGTAGTATAGATCTAGCGGGGAGCACTGAAGCTTTCTTT	CASSIDLAGSTEAFF	-	15	-	TRBV19	TRBJ1-1
TGCGCCAGCAGTGAATCAGGGCCACTTGAGACCCAGTACTTC	CASSESGPLETQYF	-	14	many	TRBV10-2	TRBJ2-5
TGTGCCAGCGGCGGGGAGAACTATTACGAGCAGTACTTC	CASGGENYYEQYF	-	13	-	TRBV12-3/TRBV12-4	TRBJ2-7
TGCAGCGTTGGATTGGGTGGTGTGGCTACCGGGGAGCTGTTTTTT	CSVGLGGVATGELFF	-	15	-	TRBV29-1	TRBJ2-2
TGCAGTGCTAGGGACATCCGGGGAGGGGAAACCCAGTACTTC	CSARDIRGGETQYF	TRBD2	14	-	TRBV20-1	TRBJ2-5
TGTGCCAGCAGCTTAGGTTTGCGTGAGCAGTTCTTC	CASSLGLREQFF	-	12	-	TRBV7-2	TRBJ2-1
TGTGCCACCAGAACAAGACAGGGTCGTAGCAATCAGCCCCAGCATTTT	CATRTRQGRSNQPQHF	TRBD1	16	many	TRBV24-1	TRBJ1-5
TGTGCCAGCAGCTTAGCGGGGACTCAAGTGAATTCACCCCTCCACTTT	CASSLAGTQVNSPLHF	-	16	few	TRBV7-9	TRBJ1-6
TGTGCCTTCCTCGGAGTGGGTGAGTTT	CAFLGVGEF	-	9	once	TRBV12-3/TRBV12-4	TRBJ1-1
TGTGCCAGCAGTGATCAGCGGGAGGCCACAGATACGCAGTATTTT	CASSDQREATDTQYF	TRBD2	15	-	TRBV25-1	TRBJ2-3
TGTGCCAGCAGTTTTGGGACTAGGCAGGGTGGAAACTATGGCTACACCTTC	CASSFGTRQGGNYGYTF	-	17	few	TRBV27	TRBJ1-2
TGTGCCAGCAGCCTAGCGGGAGGGTTCGCTAGGGAGCAGTACTTC	CASSLAGGFAREQYF	TRBD2	15	-	TRBV14	TRBJ2-7
TGTGCCATCAGTGAGTCCCGTAGCGGCGGGACCCAGTACTTC	CAISESRSGGTQYF	-	14	many	TRBV10-3	TRBJ2-5
TGTGCCAGCAGCCGCAGAATTTCCGGGACTAGGATCGGCAATGAGCAGTTCTTC	CASSRRISGTRIGNEQFF	TRBD2	18	-	TRBV5-6	TRBJ2-1
TGTGCCAGCATGGGACTAGCGGGAGGGGAGGTGAATGAGCAGTTCTTC	CASMGLAGGEVNEQFF	TRBD2	16	few	TRBV2	TRBJ2-1
TGTGCCACCAGCTCAAGGAGGAACAGTGAGGGCTACGAGCAGTACTTC	CATSSRRNSEGYEQYF	-	16	-	TRBV15	TRBJ2-7
TGCAGCGTTGAAGATTGGAGGGAAGGCGGTGAAAAACTGTTTTTT	CSVEDWREGGEKLFF	-	15	-	TRBV29-1	TRBJ1-4
TGCGCCAGCAGTGGGACAGGGGGAACCTACGAGCAGTACTTC	CASSGTGGTYEQYF	TRBD1	14	many	TRBV10-2	TRBJ2-7
TGTGCCAGCAGCTCAAGCTCCACCGGGGAGCTGTTTTTT	CASSSSSTGELFF	-	13	-	TRBV7-9	TRBJ2-2
TGTGCTAGCAGCTTACTCGGGAGTGACAATGAGCAGTTCTTC	CASSLLGSDNEQFF	-	14	-	TRBV7-7	TRBJ2-1
TGTGCCAGCAGCCAAGAACACGGCAGGGGGCCCCACGAGCAGTACTTC	CASSQEHGRGPHEQYF	TRBD1	16	-	TRBV14	TRBJ2-7
TGCAGCGTTGTCCCCTGGACAGGGGGCTATGGCTACACCTTC	CSVVPWTGGYGYTF	TRBD1	14	-	TRBV29-1	TRBJ1-2
TGTGCCAGCAGCTTATCGGCCGGGGCAGGGCAGTTCTTC	CASSLSAGAGQFF	-	13	-	TRBV7-8	TRBJ2-1
TGCAGCGTTGAGGCCGGGACGGCGAACTGTGAGCAGTACTTC	CSVEAGTANCEQYF	-	14	-	TRBV29-1	TRBJ2-7
TGTGCCAGTAGTAGTCCTGGAAACACCATATATTTT	CASSSPGNTIYF	-	12	-	TRBV19	TRBJ1-3
TGTGCCAGCAGCTTCAAAGCGGGGGGGTTAACAGATACGCAGTATTTT	CASSFKAGGLTDTQYF	TRBD2	16	many	TRBV5-5	TRBJ2-3
TGTGCCACCCAGACAGGGTACTCTGGCGAGCAGTACTTC	CATQTGYSGEQYF	TRBD1	13	-	TRBV6-2/TRBV6-3	TRBJ2-7
TGTGCCAGCAGCTTAGCGGGACAGGCCTACGAGCAGTACTTC	CASSLAGQAYEQYF	TRBD1	14	-	TRBV7-2	TRBJ2-7
TGTGCCAGCAGCAGCCAAGGGGGCGAGCAGTACTTC	CASSSQGGEQYF	-	12	-	TRBV9	TRBJ2-7
TGTGCCAGCAGCGGAGGGGACCTAACTGGGTCACCCCTCCACTTT	CASSGGDLTGSPLHF	-	15	many	TRBV9	TRBJ1-6
TGTGCCAGCAGCGTAGTTCCTAGCGGTCAATACGAGCAGTACTTC	CASSVVPSGQYEQYF	TRBD2	15	-	TRBV9	TRBJ2-7
TGCGCCAGCAGTACTAGCGGGGGCCCCTCTCTCTACGAGCAGTACTTC	CASSTSGGPSLYEQYF	TRBD2	16	-	TRBV10-2	TRBJ2-7
TGTGCCAGCAGCTCCTCTAGCGGGGGATTTTCCTACGAGCAGTACTTC	CASSSSSGGFSYEQYF	TRBD2	16	many	TRBV7-9	TRBJ2-7